Presented here are 29 T cell receptor beta chains from one specimen sequenced in a study of shared clonotypes between healthy human individuals. CD45RO-negative CD8 cells positively selected for CCR7 made up the naive population, which excluded terminally differentiated effector memory CD45RA+ cells. Repertoires were generated with immunoSEQ multiplex PCR, while TCRdb's copy carries only in-frame clones and drops some. This table has about 1,800,000 clones, about 95% appearing once. The sample taken for sequencing was naive CD8+ T cells sorted from blood. These receptors were taken from a man younger than 35 in good health.

Comments on this clone: Other nucleotide sequences from this sample produce the same CDR3. The chain combines TRBV5-1 with TRBJ2-7; D is undetermined. CDR1 is SGHRS, CDR2 YFSETQ, per germline. The CDR3 spans 14 residues. Trimming stripped 0 bases from V and 2 bases from J, with 9 bases between. The CDR3 is CASSLAPGPYEQYF. CDR3 coding DNA: TGCGCCAGCAGCTTGGCGCCAGGCCCCTACGAGCAGTACTTC.

The chain employs TRBV5-1 and TRBJ2-3; 8 bases are shared with TRBD1. There are 18 residues in the CDR3. Germline-derived CDR1 and CDR2 are SGHRS and YFSETQ. The ends lost 0 bases at V and 0 bases at J; junction bases unmatched: 9. This CDR3 is CASSLDPKTGASTDTQYF. CDR3 nucleotides: TGCGCCAGCAGCTTGGATCCCAAGACAGGGGCTAGCACAGATACGCAGTATTTT.

This sequence joins TRBV30 and TRBJ1-4; D not resolved. The V and J ends lost 0 bases and 6 bases respectively, with 11 bases between them. The CDR3 contains 14 residues. Germline V gene lookup returns CDR1 GTSNPN and CDR2 SVGIG (reference sequence). This CDR3 is CAWSVREMDEKLFF. Written as DNA, the CDR3 is TGTGCCTGGAGTGTACGGGAGATGGATGAAAAACTGTTTTTT. Looking up the rest from reference TRBV30 and TRBJ1-4 gives the full variable domain: SQTIHQWPATLVQPVGSPLSLECTVEGTSNPNLYWYRQAAGRGLQLLFYSVGIGQISSEVPQNLSASRPQDRQFILSSKKLLLSDSGFYLCAWSVREMDEKLFFGSGTQLSVL.

This clone has only one observation. The same CDR3 can be traced to other DNA sequences in this sample. V is TRBV19 and J is TRBJ1-5; D unclear. The V end was cut by 2 bases, the J end by 0 bases, with 8 bases between. Germline assignment: CDR1 LNHDA and CDR2 SQIVND (reference sequence). The length of the CDR3 is 15 residues. CDR3 region: CASSISGYSNQPQHF. The CDR3 region has the DNA TGTGCCAGTAGTATATCGGGATATAGCAATCAGCCCCAGCATTTT. Variable domain in full (rest from reference TRBV19 and TRBJ1-5): DGGITQSPKYLFRKEGQNVTLSCEQNLNHDAMYWYRQDPGQGLRLIYYSQIVNDFQKGDIAEGYSVSREKKESFPLTVTSAQKNPTAFYLCASSISGYSNQPQHFGDGTRLSIL.

The chain carries TRBV30 and TRBJ2-1, with D tentatively TRBD1 or TRBD2 (6 bases each). CDR1 and CDR2 from the germline V gene are GTSNPN and SVGIG (reference sequence). V was clipped by 0 bases and J by 4 bases, with 16 bases between them. The CDR3 length is 16 residues. Written as DNA, the CDR3 is TGTGCCTGGAGTGTACAGGGAGGCGGAGGATACAATGAGCAGTTCTTC. Residues: CAWSVQGGGGYNEQFF. Combining the CDR3 with reference TRBV30 and TRBJ2-1 gives the whole variable domain SQTIHQWPATLVQPVGSPLSLECTVEGTSNPNLYWYRQAAGRGLQLLFYSVGIGQISSEVPQNLSASRPQDRQFILSSKKLLLSDSGFYLCAWSVQGGGGYNEQFFGPGTRLTVL.

V is TRBV4-3 and J is TRBJ2-1, with 11 bases matching TRBD2. The CDR3 is 15 amino acids. V shed 1 base and J 10 bases; nucleotides not matched to a gene: 6. CDR1 LGHNA and CDR2 YSLEER come from the germline V gene. The CDR3 loop is CASSQGLAGGYEQFF. The CDR3 DNA sequence: TGCGCCAGCAGCCAAGGATTAGCGGGAGGGTACGAGCAGTTCTTC.

V is TRBV10-2 and J is TRBJ2-3; 7 nucleotides align to TRBD1. Germline-derived CDR1 and CDR2 are WSHSY and SAAADI. The junction had 9 bases not matched to a gene; V was cut back by 4 bases and J by 5 bases. The CDR3 is 15 amino acids. Written as DNA, the CDR3 is TGCGCCAGCAGTGTTTGGCAGGGGGATGAAGATACGCAGTATTTT. It is translated as CASSVWQGDEDTQYF.

The V gene is TRBV27, the J gene TRBJ2-1; 7 bases are a match to TRBD2. In germline, CDR1 is MNHEY, CDR2 SMNVEV (reference sequence). Trimming removed 6 bases from V and 9 bases from J; junction bases left unmatched: 11. The CDR3 runs to 14 residues. The CDR3 sequence: CASRGLGDNSEQFF. The CDR3 coding sequence is TGTGCCAGCAGAGGACTAGGGGATAATAGTGAGCAGTTCTTC.

The rearrangement joins TRBV4-1 to TRBJ1-2; D may be TRBD1 (6 bases). The ends were cut back, 5 bases at V and 6 bases at J, with 25 bases in the middle. Looked up from germline, CDR1 is MGHRA and CDR2 is YSYEKL. This CDR3 is built from 17 residues. The DNA of the CDR3 is TGCGCCAGCAGCTCCCCCCACCGGGACACTGGGTTCGATGGCTACACCTTC. Translating gives CASSSPHRDTGFDGYTF.

This chain uses TRBV29-1 with TRBJ1-4; D is perhaps TRBD1 (5 bases). CDR1 is SQVTM, CDR2 ANQGSEA, per germline. The CDR3 is 13 amino acids. V was cut by 4 bases and J by 8 bases, with 14 bases left in between. The chain's CDR3 is CSVAAGVAEKLFF. The DNA of the CDR3 is TGCAGCGTTGCTGCGGGGGTAGCCGAAAAACTGTTTTTT.

The rearrangement uses TRBV27 and TRBJ1-2; a weak D match, TRBD1 (5 bases). V lost 5 bases to trimming and J lost 3 bases, with 16 bases between them. Germline V gene data show CDR1 as MNHEY and CDR2 as SMNVEV (reference sequence). This CDR3 contains 15 residues. The CDR3 here is CASSPLGVGDYGYTF. The CDR3 coding sequence is TGTGCCAGCAGTCCTCTAGGGGTAGGGGACTATGGCTACACCTTC.

This clone came up once. The CDR3 sequence is CASSLGAGTGPQHF. The CDR3 DNA reads TGTGCCAGCAGCCTAGGTGCCGGGACGGGGCCCCAGCATTTT. This chain connects TRBV11-2 to TRBJ1-5, with a tentative D call TRBD1 (5 bases). V dropped 5 bases and J dropped 9 bases, with 17 bases sitting between them. This CDR3 comprises 14 residues. Per germline, CDR1 SGHAT and CDR2 FQNNGV. Using reference TRBV11-2 and TRBJ1-5 for the parts outside the CDR3, the full variable domain is EAGVAQSPRYKIIEKRQSVAFWCNPISGHATLYWYQQILGQGPKLLIQFQNNGVVDDSQLPKDRFSAERLKGVDSTLKIQPAKLEDSAVYLCASSLGAGTGPQHFGDGTRLSIL.

As regards this clone: The same CDR3 is also encoded by other DNA sequences in this sample. V gene TRBV4-1 combines with J gene TRBJ2-7, with D tentatively TRBD2 (5 bases). V gave up 0 bases and J gave up 0 bases, with 6 bases separating them. CDR3 length: 14 residues. CDR1 is MGHRA and CDR2 is YSYEKL in the germline V gene. The CDR3 here is CASSQEGGSYEQYF. The CDR3 DNA is TGCGCCAGCAGCCAAGAAGGAGGCTCCTACGAGCAGTACTTC.

This chain connects TRBV27 to TRBJ1-2; TRBD1 agrees at 8 bases. V trimming: 7 bases; J trimming: 7 bases; junction bases outside the gene matches: 17. CDR1 is MNHEY, CDR2 SMNVEV, per germline (reference sequence). The CDR3 runs 16 residues. The CDR3 nucleotides are TGTGCCAGCATTTCTCTCAGGGACAGGTGGGAGGGTGGCTACACCTTC. Protein: CASISLRDRWEGGYTF.

Regarding this clone: Other DNA sequences in the same sample also yield this CDR3. CDR3 bases: TGTGCCAGCAGCTTAGAGGCGGGAGGACAAGAGACCCAGTACTTC. This translates into CASSLEAGGQETQYF. V usage is TRBV7-6 and J usage is TRBJ2-5, with 8 bases lining up with TRBD2. V was clipped by 1 base and J by 2 bases; unmatched bases: 3. The CDR3 consists of 15 residues. CDR1 is SGHVS, CDR2 FNYEAQ, per germline.

The chain has TRBV27 and TRBJ2-7, with D maybe TRBD1 (5 bases). V lost 4 bases to trimming and J lost 2 bases, with 9 bases between them. The CDR3 is 13 amino acids. Per germline, CDR1 MNHEY and CDR2 SMNVEV (reference sequence). The CDR3 is CASSSGSAYEQYF. The CDR3 DNA reads TGTGCCAGCAGTTCAGGGTCTGCCTACGAGCAGTACTTC.

V is TRBV27 and J is TRBJ2-1; 10 bases are shared with TRBD2. J lost 4 bases, V lost 6 bases, and 6 bases had no gene match. Germline values: CDR1 MNHEY, CDR2 SMNVEV (reference sequence). There are 15 residues in the CDR3. CDR3 in DNA: TGTGCCAGCAGATGGGGAGCGGGGGGGTACAATGAGCAGTTCTTC. Translated: CASRWGAGGYNEQFF.

V usage is TRBV7-8 and J usage is TRBJ2-7; D may be TRBD1 or TRBD2 (5 bases each). Germline lookup yields CDR1 SGHVS and CDR2 FQNEAQ. The CDR3 is 13 amino acids. V was pared by 5 bases and J by 6 bases, with 14 bases between. CDR3 DNA: TGTGCCAGCAGCCCAGCCTTCGGGGCCGAGCAGTACTTC. Protein product: CASSPAFGAEQYF. The variable domain in full, with the rest retrieved from reference TRBV7-8 and TRBJ2-7, is GAGVSQSPRYKVAKRGQDVALRCDPISGHVSLFWYQQALGQGPEFLTYFQNEAQLDKSGLPSDRFFAERPEGSVSTLKIQRTQQEDSAVYLCASSPAFGAEQYFGPGTRLTVT.

The J gene is TRBJ1-2, the V gene TRBV5-6, with 8 bases lining up with TRBD1. CDR3 size: 17 residues. V gave up 0 bases and J gave up 5 bases; unmatched junction bases: 12. Germline V lookup: CDR1 SGHDT, CDR2 YYEEEE. CDR3 DNA sequence: TGTGCCAGCAGCTTGGAGGGTGCAGGGGGCGACTTGTATGGCTACACCTTC. It encodes CASSLEGAGGDLYGYTF.

J is TRBJ2-7 and V is TRBV7-9; perhaps TRBD2 as D (5 bases). V was pared by 6 bases and J by 3 bases, with 12 bases between. The CDR3 contains 13 residues. CDR1 and CDR2 (germline): SEHNR, FQNEAQ (reference sequence). The CDR3 sequence is CASRISAGYEQYF. CDR3 DNA: TGTGCCAGCAGGATTAGCGCCGGCTACGAGCAGTACTTC. Variable domain in full (rest from reference TRBV7-9 and TRBJ2-7): DTGVSQNPRHKITKRGQNVTFRCDPISEHNRLYWYRQTLGQGPEFLTYFQNEAQLEKSRLLSDRFSAERPKGSFSTLEIQRTEQGDSAMYLCASRISAGYEQYFGPGTRLTVT.

The J gene is TRBJ2-1, the V gene TRBV9, with TRBD2 matching 9 bases. Germline V gene data show CDR1 as SGDLS and CDR2 as YYNGEE. The CDR3 consists of 16 residues. The trim removed 0 bases at V and 5 bases at J, leaving 6 bases unmatched. The CDR3 loop reads CASSVGWGLANNEQFF. CDR3 sequence (DNA): TGTGCCAGCAGCGTAGGATGGGGACTAGCTAACAATGAGCAGTTCTTC.

The chain uses TRBV2 and TRBJ1-4, with 12 bases fitting TRBD1. Germline-derived CDR1 and CDR2 are SNHLY and FYNNEI. CDR3 length: 14 residues. Germline trimming cut 10 bases from V and 8 bases from J; bases unmatched to any gene: 8. The CDR3 is CAITSGTGGEKLFF. As DNA, the CDR3 is TGTGCCATCACTTCCGGGACAGGGGGCGAAAAACTGTTTTTT.

V is TRBV27 and J is TRBJ2-7, with a tentative D call TRBD2 (6 bases). Trimming removed 1 base at V and 7 bases at J, with 8 bases between. CDR1 and CDR2 from the germline V gene are MNHEY and SMNVEV (reference sequence). This CDR3 has 12 residues. CDR3 bases: TGTGCCAGCAGTTTATTTGGGGGGGAGCAGTACTTC. Its translation: CASSLFGGEQYF.

This clone appeared once. The rearrangement joins TRBV18 to TRBJ1-1; D unclear. Per the germline V gene, CDR1 is KGHSH and CDR2 is LQKENI. The CDR3 runs to 14 residues. V lost 4 bases to trimming and J lost 0 bases, with 9 bases between them. The CDR3: CASSQLGLNTEAFF. In nucleotides, the CDR3 is TGTGCCAGCTCACAGCTAGGTCTGAACACTGAAGCTTTCTTT.

The V and J genes are TRBV2 and TRBJ2-1; 9 bases fit TRBD2. CDR1 is SNHLY and CDR2 is FYNNEI in the germline V gene. The trim removed 9 bases at V and 9 bases at J, leaving 9 bases unmatched. The CDR3 consists of 13 residues. CDR3 DNA sequence: TGTGCCAGTTTAGCGGGGGAGGGTCTTGAGCAGTTCTTC. This encodes CASLAGEGLEQFF. Combining the CDR3 with reference TRBV2 and TRBJ2-1 gives the whole variable domain EPEVTQTPSHQVTQMGQEVILRCVPISNHLYFYWYRQILGQKVEFLVSFYNNEISEKSEIFDDQFSVERPDGSNFTLKIRSTKLEDSAMYFCASLAGEGLEQFFGPGTRLTVL.

The chain couples TRBV5-6 to TRBJ2-7; no reliable D call. V lost 3 bases and J lost 5, with 9 bases in between. This CDR3 spans 12 amino acids. Germline V CDR1 and CDR2: SGHDT, YYEEEE. CDR3 amino acids: CASSSPGNEQYF. The CDR3 nucleotides read TGTGCCAGCAGCTCCCCGGGTAACGAGCAGTACTTC.

V gene TRBV6-5 combines with J gene TRBJ2-2; D is uncertain. Trimming left V 3 bases short and J 3 bases short, with 8 bases between. This CDR3 is 14 amino acids long. Germline V gene sequence: CDR1 MNHEY, CDR2 SVGAGI. The CDR3 spells CASSYNLDTGELFF. CDR3 sequence (DNA): TGTGCCAGCAGTTATAATCTAGACACCGGGGAGCTGTTTTTT.

The gene calls are TRBV4-3 and TRBJ2-7; TRBD2 matches 9 bases. CDR3 size: 15 residues. V gave up 2 bases and J gave up 2 bases; unmatched junction bases: 4. The germline V gene has CDR1 LGHNA and CDR2 YSLEER. CDR3: CASSQRLAGPYEQYF. The CDR3 DNA is TGCGCCAGCAGCCAAAGGCTAGCGGGGCCCTACGAGCAGTACTTC.

The chain carries TRBV4-3 and TRBJ1-6; D ambiguous. The V gene's germline CDR1 is LGHNA and CDR2 YSLEER. The CDR3 consists of 15 residues. The V end was cut by 0 bases, the J end by 3 bases, with 6 bases between. The CDR3 nucleotides read TGCGCCAGCAGCCAAGATTCCAGCTATAATTCACCCCTCCACTTT. It is translated as CASSQDSSYNSPLHF.